The TCR beta chain under discussion was sequenced for a study of blood T cells in healthy people across ages. There are 15 residues in the CDR3. V gave up 5 bases and J gave up 2 bases, with 15 bases separating them. The germline CDR1 and CDR2 sequences are MNHNY and SVGAGI (reference sequence). Then a second PCR, running about 6 to 11 cycles, was carried out with a sample-barcoded 5' primer and a J-beta primer mix. TCRdb re-called the 5' RACE reads through MiXCR, storing one row per CDR3 protein. The data hold roughly 500,000 distinct CDR3 sequences, with 25% to 30% observed a single time. This clonotype came up a few times.

This sequence was found in a woman aged 70-85 years in good health. V gene TRBV6-6 combines with J gene TRBJ2-5; tentative D call: TRBD2 (7 bases). The sequenced sample consisted of blood. CDR3 region: CASSSRGAGQETQYF. For the CDR3, the DNA is TGTGCCAGCAGTAGCCGGGGGGCGGGGCAAGAGACCCAGTACTTC.